This note documents a single T cell receptor beta chain sequence. The antigen remains undetermined. Expressed TCRB transcripts got sequenced, as all isolated RNA was reverse transcribed. The protocol was immunoSEQ multiplex PCR, while the TCRdb copy is restricted to in-frame clones and leaves out a portion. The sample holds about 240,000 clones, around 26% seen once. Germline V gives CDR1 LGHNT, CDR2 FRNRAP. This CDR3 comprises 13 residues. V dropped 5 bases and J dropped 4 bases, with 11 bases sitting between them. This record belongs to a study of beta chain features in type 1 diabetes. In the study overall: Age and gender were similar between patients and healthy donors, as were cell yields. Study-wide results and caveats: A pattern of fewer insertions and more deletions at VDJ junctions was seen in type 1 diabetes patients. Researchers reported that naive, central memory and Treg TCRB repertoires appeared more similar in patients than in healthy donors.

V is TRBV12-5 and J is TRBJ1-1, with D uncertain. Sequenced material: central memory CD4+ T cells from blood. This receptor was identified in a man aged 25 to 40 in good health. Written as DNA, the CDR3 is TGTGCTAGTGGTCCGGGTGTGGGCACTGAAGCTTTCTTT. Its translation is CASGPGVGTEAFF.